The 30 T cell receptor beta chains given below trace back to one sample, sequenced in a study of T-cell reconstitution after alpha-beta-depleted transplantation in children. Molecular barcoding with unique molecular identifiers was used for the TCRbeta library. MiXCR, run by TCRdb on the PCR reads, gives a single entry per CDR3 protein. Of around 960,000 distinct CDR3 sequences listed, about 29% are singletons. The specimen was PBMCs, mostly from graft donor cells, collected 360 days after TCRalphabeta/CD19-depleted stem cell transplant. The receptors originated from a boy less than two years old who had a stem cell transplant for SCID, so the T cells may come from the graft donor.

The sample holds a few counts of this clonotype. This sequence joins TRBV20-1 and TRBJ2-1; 7 bases are a match to TRBD2. CDR1 is DFQATT, CDR2 SNEGSKA, per germline (reference sequence). V shed 6 bases and J 2 bases; nucleotides not matched to a gene: 4. The CDR3 runs to 13 residues. In DNA form, the CDR3 reads TGCAGTGCCAGGGAGGGGACCTACAATGAGCAGTTCTTC. Encoded protein: CSAREGTYNEQFF.

In DNA form, the CDR3 reads TGTGCCAGCAGTGAGCGGGGGGAGGTGTGTCAGCCCCAGCATTTT. It is translated as CASSERGEVCQPQHF. This chain joins TRBV6-4 and TRBJ1-5; D may be TRBD1 (5 bases). This CDR3 has 15 amino acids. Germline V lookup: CDR1 MRHNA, CDR2 SNTAGT. Between the trimmed V and J ends, which lost 3 bases and 6 bases, there was a span of 15 bases.

This clonotype was seen a handful of times. The rearrangement joins TRBV5-1 to TRBJ2-2, with a possible D match to TRBD1 (5 bases). V shed 4 bases and J shed 0 bases, with 19 bases lying between them. Germline assignment: CDR1 SGHRS and CDR2 YFSETQ. CDR3 length equals 18 residues. The CDR3 DNA follows: TGCGCCAGCAGCGCCGCCCCGGTCGACAGCCCGAACACCGGGGAGCTGTTTTTT. This translates into CASSAAPVDSPNTGELFF.

This clonotype was counted many times. The gene calls are TRBV6-5 and TRBJ2-2; the D gene could be TRBD1 or TRBD2 (5 bases each). V lost 3 bases to trimming and J lost 4 bases, with 6 bases between them. Germline V gives CDR1 MNHEY, CDR2 SVGAGI. The length of the CDR3 is 13 residues. The CDR3 protein is CASSYGGTGELFF. Written as DNA, the CDR3 is TGTGCCAGCAGTTATGGGGGCACCGGGGAGCTGTTTTTT.

The chain has TRBV6-2 or TRBV6-3 and TRBJ2-1; D is unclear. The V and J ends lost 6 bases and 3 bases respectively, with 15 bases between them. The V gene's germline CDR1 is MNHEY and CDR2 SVGEGT. The CDR3 contains 15 residues. The CDR3 sequence is CASRDALRRYNEQFF. The CDR3 bases are TGTGCCAGCAGAGACGCCCTGAGGCGCTACAATGAGCAGTTCTTC.

J is TRBJ2-3 and V is TRBV4-1, with D perhaps TRBD2 (5 bases). CDR1 is MGHRA, CDR2 YSYEKL, per germline. This CDR3 comprises 16 residues. V lost 1 base to trimming and J lost 0 bases, with 11 bases between them. The CDR3 loop reads CASSQVGAESTDTQYF. The CDR3 DNA reads as TGCGCCAGCAGCCAAGTAGGAGCGGAGAGCACAGATACGCAGTATTTT.

This chain connects TRBV4-1 to TRBJ2-3, with D possibly TRBD2 on 7 matching bases. V was trimmed by 1 base and J by 6 bases, leaving 23 bases between them. The germline gives CDR1 MGHRA, CDR2 YSYEKL. CDR3 size: 18 residues. CDR3 DNA: TGCGCCAGCAGCCAAGCCAAGGGGGGCGGGGGAGTAGCGGATACGCAGTATTTT. It encodes CASSQAKGGGGVADTQYF.

This chain links TRBV11-2 with TRBJ2-2; TRBD2 might be the D (5 bases). Germline-derived CDR1 and CDR2 are SGHAT and FQNNGV. V was trimmed by 1 base and J by 6 bases, leaving 12 bases between them. The CDR3 consists of 15 residues. The CDR3 DNA reads TGTGCCAGCAGCTTAGGGTGGGGAGACGCCGGGGAGCTGTTTTTT. Translation: CASSLGWGDAGELFF.

The V and J genes are TRBV28 and TRBJ2-1, with TRBD1 identical over 9 bases. There are 13 residues in the CDR3. Trimming removed 10 bases from V and 5 bases from J; junction bases left unmatched: 6. Germline V gene sequence: CDR1 MDHEN, CDR2 SYDVKM. The CDR3 nucleotides read TGTGCCACCCGACAGGGGGGGGACAATGAGCAGTTCTTC. This gives the protein CATRQGGDNEQFF. Variable domain in full (rest from reference TRBV28 and TRBJ2-1): DVKVTQSSRYLVKRTGEKVFLECVQDMDHENMFWYRQDPGLGLRLIYFSYDVKMKEKGDIPEGYSVSREKKERFSLILESASTNQTSMYLCATRQGGDNEQFFGPGTRLTVL.

The CDR3 DNA reads TGCGCCAGCAGCTACACAGGGGGCGCGGTCAATGAGCAGTTCTTC. This encodes CASSYTGGAVNEQFF. This chain joins TRBV4-1 and TRBJ2-1, with TRBD1 matching 9 bases. Germline-derived CDR1 and CDR2 are MGHRA and YSYEKL. The V gene end was trimmed by 5 bases and the J gene end by 6 bases; junction bases not matched to a gene: 8. This CDR3 is built from 15 residues.

The chain recombines TRBV19 with TRBJ1-4; 7 positions match TRBD1. Per germline, CDR1 LNHDA and CDR2 SQIVND (reference sequence). There are 14 residues in the CDR3. V trimming: 2 bases; J trimming: 8 bases; junction bases outside the gene matches: 5. CDR3 loop: CASSIYTQGEKLFF. CDR3 coding DNA: TGTGCCAGTAGTATATACACACAGGGGGAAAAACTGTTTTTT.

This clonotype has a handful of counts. The chain employs TRBV5-1 and TRBJ2-3; unclear D gene. The germline gives CDR1 SGHRS, CDR2 YFSETQ. V lost 4 bases to trimming and J lost 2 bases, with 11 bases between them. There are 14 residues in the CDR3. The CDR3 nucleotides read TGCGCCAGCAGCCTCACCCGGGCCACAGATACGCAGTATTTT. Encoded protein: CASSLTRATDTQYF.

This clonotype was observed a handful of times. The CDR3 is CASSQEGYSYNEQFF. DNA of the CDR3: TGTGCCAGCAGCCAAGAAGGATACTCCTACAATGAGCAGTTCTTC. The genes are TRBV4-2 and TRBJ2-1; D not resolved. The CDR3 has 15 amino acids. CDR1 is LGHNA and CDR2 is YNFKEQ in the germline V gene. V dropped 0 bases and J dropped 0 bases, with 6 bases sitting between them.

This clonotype was seen only a few times. V and J are TRBV5-1 and TRBJ2-7; possible D gene TRBD1, 6 bases. The CDR3 sequence is 12 residues long. With 4 bases removed from V and 4 bases from J, the gap between germline ends came to 9 bases. Germline loops: CDR1 SGHRS, CDR2 YFSETQ. The CDR3 protein is CASSIDRYEQYF. In DNA form, the CDR3 reads TGCGCCAGCAGCATCGACAGGTACGAGCAGTACTTC.

In its sample, this clonotype was seen a few times. V usage is TRBV4-1 and J usage is TRBJ2-1; 12 nucleotides align to TRBD1. The CDR3 spans 15 residues. The V gene end was trimmed by 2 bases and the J gene end by 8 bases; junction bases not matched to a gene: 4. CDR1 and CDR2 (germline): MGHRA, YSYEKL. DNA of the CDR3: TGCGCCAGCAGCCAACCGGGACAGGGGGCAGATGAGCAGTTCTTC. Translation: CASSQPGQGADEQFF.

This clonotype was counted a few times. The V gene is TRBV15, the J gene TRBJ2-5; a weak D match, TRBD2 (5 bases). This CDR3 has 14 residues. Trimming took off 1 base at V and 4 bases at J, with 10 bases between the two ends. The germline CDR1 and CDR2 sequences are LNHNV and YYDKDF (reference sequence). The CDR3 here is CATSRGPRGETQYF. The CDR3 nucleotides read TGTGCCACCAGCAGAGGGCCTCGGGGAGAGACCCAGTACTTC.

There are many counts of this clonotype. V gene TRBV12-3 or TRBV12-4 combines with J gene TRBJ2-3, with 9 bases aligning to TRBD2. The length of the CDR3 is 14 residues. The ends lost 5 bases at V and 3 bases at J; junction bases unmatched: 3. DNA for the CDR3: TGTGCCAGCAGTCGAGCGGGGGGAACAGATACGCAGTATTTT. Protein sequence: CASSRAGGTDTQYF.

This chain connects TRBV7-2 to TRBJ2-2; D remains unclear. CDR3 length: 15 residues. Germline CDR1 reads SGHTA; CDR2 reads FQGNSA. Trimming took 0 bases from V and 5 from J, leaving 10 bases between them. The CDR3 DNA reads as TGTGCCAGCAGCTTAGCCTGGGGTGGGACCGGGGAGCTGTTTTTT. Amino acid sequence: CASSLAWGGTGELFF.

The chain employs TRBV20-1 and TRBJ1-6; D unresolved. CDR3 length equals 13 residues. The V end was cut by 6 bases, the J end by 10 bases, with 16 bases between. The germline CDR1 and CDR2 sequences are DFQATT and SNEGSKA (reference sequence). The DNA for the CDR3 is TGCAGTGCACAGAGGGAGGGCGGATCACCCCTCCACTTT. Its translation is CSAQREGGSPLHF.

This chain connects TRBV6-5 to TRBJ1-5, with D perhaps TRBD1 (5 bases). V lost 1 base to trimming and J lost 0 bases, with 16 bases between them. This CDR3 contains 18 residues. The germline CDR1 and CDR2 sequences are MNHEY and SVGAGI. The CDR3 sequence: CASSYFPGGSRSNQPQHF. CDR3 DNA sequence: TGTGCCAGCAGTTACTTTCCCGGGGGTTCCCGTAGCAATCAGCCCCAGCATTTT.

This clonotype was picked up a small number of times. This chain uses TRBV7-8 with TRBJ1-5; the match to TRBD1 covers 10 bases. The CDR3 runs 17 residues. J lost 5 bases, V lost 0 bases, and 7 bases had no gene match. Per the germline V gene, CDR1 is SGHVS and CDR2 is FQNEAQ. The CDR3 nucleotides are TGTGCCAGCAGCTTAGCGGGGCGGACAGGGGGGCATCAGCCCCAGCATTTT. Amino acids: CASSLAGRTGGHQPQHF. The whole variable domain, remainder taken from reference TRBV7-8 and TRBJ1-5, is GAGVSQSPRYKVAKRGQDVALRCDPISGHVSLFWYQQALGQGPEFLTYFQNEAQLDKSGLPSDRFFAERPEGSVSTLKIQRTQQEDSAVYLCASSLAGRTGGHQPQHFGDGTRLSIL.

The chain couples TRBV27 to TRBJ1-1; D remains ambiguous. The CDR3 is made up of 14 amino acids. The germline V gene has CDR1 MNHEY and CDR2 SMNVEV (reference sequence). Trimming shortened V by 0 bases and J by 8 bases, and 13 bases separated the two germline ends. CDR3 region: CASSLSVAAGEAFF. The CDR3 bases are TGTGCCAGCAGTTTATCGGTGGCTGCTGGGGAAGCTTTCTTT.

The chain joins TRBV6-5 to TRBJ1-4; the D is unclear. Trimming took off 2 bases at V and 5 bases at J, with 9 bases between the two ends. This CDR3 region has 14 residues. The germline CDR1 and CDR2 sequences are MNHEY and SVGAGI. Here the CDR3 reads CASSYGRENEKLFF. DNA for the CDR3: TGTGCCAGCAGTTACGGACGGGAGAATGAAAAACTGTTTTTT.

This chain uses TRBV15 with TRBJ2-2, with D uncertain. Germline V gene data show CDR1 as LNHNV and CDR2 as YYDKDF (reference sequence). This CDR3 contains 15 residues. V was clipped by 0 bases and J by 6 bases, with 11 bases between them. As DNA, the CDR3 is TGTGCCACCAGCAGAGATGGCCGGGCTGCCGGGGAGCTGTTTTTT. This encodes CATSRDGRAAGELFF.

A few counts support this clonotype. The rearrangement joins TRBV4-2 to TRBJ1-6, with D unclear. V gave up 4 bases and J gave up 10 bases, with 20 bases separating them. This CDR3 comprises 16 residues. The germline V gene encodes CDR1 LGHNA and CDR2 YNFKEQ. In nucleotides, the CDR3 is TGTGCCAGCAGCCGCCTCTTCGACCCCCGCGGATCACCCCTCCACTTT. Protein product: CASSRLFDPRGSPLHF.

This clonotype was counted ten times or more. The chain employs TRBV2 and TRBJ2-1, with TRBD2 as a possible D gene (5 bases). The length of the CDR3 is 14 residues. Germline V lookup: CDR1 SNHLY, CDR2 FYNNEI. V lost 4 bases, J lost 0 bases, and 7 bases lay in between. The CDR3: CASSAGSSYNEQFF. CDR3 coding DNA: TGTGCCAGCAGTGCGGGGAGCTCCTACAATGAGCAGTTCTTC. The complete variable domain, with remaining parts taken from reference TRBV2 and TRBJ2-1, reads EPEVTQTPSHQVTQMGQEVILRCVPISNHLYFYWYRQILGQKVEFLVSFYNNEISEKSEIFDDQFSVERPDGSNFTLKIRSTKLEDSAMYFCASSAGSSYNEQFFGPGTRLTVL.

The chain links TRBV6-5 to TRBJ2-2; the D gene is possibly TRBD2 (5 bases). The V gene's germline CDR1 is MNHEY and CDR2 SVGAGI. The V end lost 0 bases, the J end lost 6 bases, and 14 bases lay between the germline ends. The CDR3 has 16 residues. The CDR3 DNA is TGTGCCAGCAGTTACTCTGCCCGGACTGTGTCCGGGGAGCTGTTTTTT. This gives the protein CASSYSARTVSGELFF.

This clonotype was detected a few times. The V gene is TRBV12-3 or TRBV12-4, the J gene TRBJ2-6; no definite D call. V dropped 5 bases and J dropped 5 bases, with 10 bases sitting between them. The CDR3 has 14 amino acids. The CDR3 DNA reads as TGTGCCAGCAGTACTTATCGGAGGGCCAACGTCCTGACTTTC. As protein: CASSTYRRANVLTF.

In its sample, this clonotype was seen a few times. The rearrangement uses TRBV12-3 or TRBV12-4 and TRBJ2-2; D gene ambiguous. V gave up 6 bases and J gave up 6 bases, with 8 bases separating them. The CDR3 runs to 12 residues. This chain's CDR3 is CASRPHAGELFF. CDR3 sequence (DNA): TGTGCCAGCAGGCCCCATGCCGGGGAGCTGTTTTTT.

V gene TRBV3-1 combines with J gene TRBJ2-2; 8 nucleotides align to TRBD1. Losses at the gene ends were 4 bases for V and 6 bases for J; bases not matched to a gene: 7. This CDR3 is 15 amino acids long. The V gene's germline CDR1 is LGHDT and CDR2 YNNKEL (reference sequence). The CDR3 DNA reads TGTGCCAGCAGCCCAATTAGACAGGGGTCCGGGGAGCTGTTTTTT. Protein product: CASSPIRQGSGELFF.